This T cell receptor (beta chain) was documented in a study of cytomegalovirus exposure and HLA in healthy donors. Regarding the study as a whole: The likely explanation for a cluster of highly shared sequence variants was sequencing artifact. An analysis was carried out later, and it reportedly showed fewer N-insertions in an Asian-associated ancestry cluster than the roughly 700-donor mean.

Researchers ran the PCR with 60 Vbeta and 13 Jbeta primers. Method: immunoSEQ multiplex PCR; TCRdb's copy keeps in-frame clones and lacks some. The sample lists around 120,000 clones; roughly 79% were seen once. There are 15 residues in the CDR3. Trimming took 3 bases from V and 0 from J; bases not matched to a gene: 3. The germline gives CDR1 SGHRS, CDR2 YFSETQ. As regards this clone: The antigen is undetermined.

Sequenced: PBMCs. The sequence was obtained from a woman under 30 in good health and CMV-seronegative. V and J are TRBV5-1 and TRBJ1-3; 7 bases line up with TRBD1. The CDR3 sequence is CASSSWTGSGNTIYF. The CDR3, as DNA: TGCGCCAGCAGCTCCTGGACAGGCTCTGGAAACACCATATATTTT.